The next 30 T cell receptor beta chains were all read from a single sample in a study of identical twins. From the 5' RACE reads, TCRdb called clonotypes with MiXCR, one entry per CDR3 protein. The table has about 660,000 distinct CDR3 sequences, 8.6% seen once. These records were also assigned to another study, of yellow fever vaccine responses in identical twins.

Sequences were obtained from PBMCs. Receptors originate from a young woman in good health.

In its sample, this clonotype was seen many times. This chain connects TRBV4-3 to TRBJ2-1, with D tentatively TRBD2 (6 bases). Germline-derived CDR1 and CDR2 are LGHNA and YSLEER. The CDR3 covers 18 residues. Trimming left V 1 base short and J 2 bases short, with 18 bases between. CDR3 coding DNA: TGCGCCAGCAGCCAAGTTCCGGGACTCTTCCTTCCCTACAATGAGCAGTTCTTC. Translating gives CASSQVPGLFLPYNEQFF.

The gene calls are TRBV5-1 and TRBJ2-2; D not certain. The CDR3 contains 16 residues. Germline V gene sequence: CDR1 SGHRS, CDR2 YFSETQ. The V end lost 0 bases, the J end lost 0 bases, and 9 bases lay between the germline ends. As DNA, the CDR3 is TGCGCCAGCAGCTTGGTTGGCAGTTCGAACACCGGGGAGCTGTTTTTT. Protein product: CASSLVGSSNTGELFF. The variable domain in full, with the rest retrieved from reference TRBV5-1 and TRBJ2-2, is KAGVTQTPRYLIKTRGQQVTLSCSPISGHRSVSWYQQTPGQGLQFLFEYFSETQRNKGNFPGRFSGRQFSNSRSEMNVSTLELGDSALYLCASSLVGSSNTGELFFGEGSRLTVL.

This clonotype was seen ten or more times. The chain links TRBV5-1 to TRBJ2-2, with D possibly being TRBD2 (5 bases). Germline V gives CDR1 SGHRS, CDR2 YFSETQ. V was shortened by 1 base and J by 1 base, with 8 bases between the two germline ends. The CDR3 extends over 15 amino acids. The CDR3 is CASSLTGKNTGELFF. CDR3 DNA sequence: TGCGCCAGCAGCTTGACGGGGAAGAACACCGGGGAGCTGTTTTTT.

The chain links TRBV7-2 to TRBJ2-7; 9 bases agree with TRBD1. V shed 4 bases and J 4 bases; nucleotides not matched to a gene: 8. CDR1 is SGHTA, CDR2 FQGNSA, per germline. There are 15 residues in the CDR3. The CDR3 DNA follows: TGTGCCAGCAGCTATAATGGACAGGGGCTGTACGAGCAGTACTTC. Its translation: CASSYNGQGLYEQYF.

The chain carries TRBV5-1 and TRBJ2-7; TRBD2 matches 13 bases. The CDR3 consists of 15 residues. CDR1 and CDR2 from the germline V gene are SGHRS and YFSETQ. Trimming took 4 bases from V and 6 from J; bases not matched to a gene: 7. The CDR3 loop reads CASSIGTSGKGEQYF. CDR3 nucleotides: TGCGCCAGCAGCATAGGGACTAGCGGGAAGGGCGAGCAGTACTTC.

The V gene is TRBV7-8, the J gene TRBJ2-7; weak D call: TRBD2 (6 bases). Trimming cost V 5 bases and J 3 bases, with 14 bases left between them. The CDR3 length is 14 residues. Germline V gene data show CDR1 as SGHVS and CDR2 as FQNEAQ. As DNA, the CDR3 is TGTGCCAGCAGCCCCCGCCGGGGGTTCTACGAGCAGTACTTC. Residues: CASSPRRGFYEQYF.

V is TRBV24-1 and J is TRBJ2-7; TRBD1 agrees at 7 bases. The J segment lost 3 bases and the V segment lost 9 bases, leaving 4 bases of the junction unmatched. Germline values: CDR1 KGHDR, CDR2 SFDVKD. CDR3 length equals 12 residues. CDR3 nucleotides: TGTGCCACCCAGGGACAGAACTACGAGCAGTACTTC. This translates into CATQGQNYEQYF.

Ten or more counts support this clonotype. The chain links TRBV28 to TRBJ2-5; TRBD2 aligns across 8 bases. This CDR3 comprises 16 residues. From germline, CDR1 is MDHEN and CDR2 SYDVKM. Losses at the gene ends were 3 bases for V and 4 bases for J; bases not matched to a gene: 10. The CDR3 DNA follows: TGTGCCAGCAGTTTCGCGGGGGGACGAAAAATAGAGACCCAGTACTTC. It yields the protein CASSFAGGRKIETQYF.

This clonotype showed up just a few times. One end of the junction is discordant with germline, which a read error may explain. The chain employs TRBV20-1 and TRBJ1-2; the match to TRBD1 covers 7 bases. Looked up from germline, CDR1 is DFQATT and CDR2 is SNEGSKA (reference sequence). The length of the CDR3 is 12 residues. CDR3 amino acids: CSARDLSATGPF. CDR3 bases: TGCAGTGCTAGAGATCTATCTGCGACAGGGCCCTTC.

This clonotype was detected many times. The V call is TRBV11-3, the J call TRBJ2-3; D may be TRBD2 (6 bases). CDR1 is SGHNT, CDR2 YENEEA, per germline. With 5 bases removed from V and 0 bases from J, the gap between germline ends came to 15 bases. This CDR3 has 16 residues. CDR3 amino acids: CASSRSTGTSTDTQYF. In DNA form, the CDR3 reads TGTGCCAGCAGCCGTTCGACTGGGACTAGCACAGATACGCAGTATTTT.

This clonotype showed up many times. The V gene is TRBV6-5, the J gene TRBJ2-7; D is unclear. This CDR3 contains 13 residues. The V end lost 2 bases, the J end lost 3 bases, and 8 bases lay between the germline ends. Germline CDR1 reads MNHEY; CDR2 reads SVGAGI. CDR3 loop: CASSYGQRYEQYF. As DNA, the CDR3 is TGTGCCAGCAGTTACGGTCAACGCTACGAGCAGTACTTC.

This clonotype has a count of ten or more. The genes are TRBV3-1 and TRBJ2-1, with TRBD1 identical over 9 bases. The junction had 11 bases not matched to a gene; V was cut back by 5 bases and J by 6 bases. Germline CDR1 LGHDT, CDR2 YNNKEL (reference sequence). The CDR3 contains 16 residues. Here the CDR3 reads CASSFYPGQGANEQFF. DNA of the CDR3: TGTGCCAGCAGCTTCTATCCGGGACAGGGAGCCAATGAGCAGTTCTTC.

Ten or more counts support this clonotype. This CDR3 is CASSLVRDEQYF. For the CDR3, the DNA is TGTGCCAGCAGTTTAGTTAGGGACGAGCAGTACTTC. This chain connects TRBV12-3 or TRBV12-4 to TRBJ2-7; D is unclear. This CDR3 region has 12 residues. Deletions cut 1 base from V and 5 bases from J, with 6 bases between.

This clonotype has at least ten counts. The rearrangement uses TRBV4-3 and TRBJ1-6; TRBD1 matches 7 bases. V was pared by 1 base and J by 5 bases, with 2 bases of the junction left unmatched. This CDR3 has 15 residues. Germline V gives CDR1 LGHNA, CDR2 YSLEER. CDR3 coding DNA: TGCGCCAGCAGCCAAGGGACAGGCCATAATTCACCCCTCCACTTT. This codes for CASSQGTGHNSPLHF.

V gene TRBV30 combines with J gene TRBJ2-7; D not resolved. Trimming stripped 6 bases from V and 3 bases from J, with 12 bases between. Germline V gives CDR1 GTSNPN, CDR2 SVGIG (reference sequence). CDR3 length: 12 residues. This CDR3 is CACNGFDYEQYF. The CDR3 nucleotides are TGTGCCTGCAACGGGTTCGACTACGAGCAGTACTTC.

The V and J genes are TRBV29-1 and TRBJ2-5, with 12 bases identical to TRBD2. The CDR3 spans 13 residues. CDR1 is SQVTM, CDR2 ANQGSEA, per germline. Germline trimming cut 8 bases from V and 5 bases from J; bases unmatched to any gene: 6. CDR3: CSIGLAGMETQYF. As DNA, the CDR3 is TGCAGCATAGGACTAGCGGGAATGGAGACCCAGTACTTC.

The chain has TRBV5-4 and TRBJ2-2; D gene uncertain. The ends were cut back, 4 bases at V and 7 bases at J, with 14 bases in the middle. The germline V gene encodes CDR1 SGHNT and CDR2 YYREEE (reference sequence). The CDR3 extends over 14 amino acids. The CDR3 loop reads CASSRRTQDGELFF. CDR3 bases: TGTGCCAGCAGCCGACGGACCCAAGACGGGGAGCTGTTTTTT.

This clonotype was seen only a few times. The rearrangement links TRBV20-1 to TRBJ1-6, with 7 bases aligning to TRBD1. V trimming: 1 base; J trimming: 7 bases; junction bases outside the gene matches: 4. From germline, CDR1 is DFQATT and CDR2 SNEGSKA (reference sequence). The CDR3 runs 14 residues. The CDR3 bases are TGCAGTGCTAGAGTGGGACAGCTAAATTCACCCCTCCACTTT. It yields the protein CSARVGQLNSPLHF.

This clonotype showed up many times. V usage is TRBV12-3 or TRBV12-4 and J usage is TRBJ1-5, with D possibly matching TRBD1 (6 bases). The CDR3 spans 14 residues. The V and J ends lost 5 bases and 3 bases respectively, with 11 bases between them. CDR3 sequence reads: CASSPGVNNQPQHF. Here the CDR3 DNA reads TGTGCCAGCAGTCCAGGGGTCAACAATCAGCCCCAGCATTTT.

This clonotype was recorded at least ten times. The chain joins TRBV12-3 or TRBV12-4 to TRBJ2-1; the match to TRBD1 covers 10 bases. Trimming took 6 bases from V and 2 from J; bases not matched to a gene: 7. This CDR3 has 16 residues. The CDR3 nucleotides read TGTGCCAGCAGAAAGAGACAGGGGGCTGCCTACAATGAGCAGTTCTTC. Translated: CASRKRQGAAYNEQFF.

Only a few counts were recorded for this clonotype. J is TRBJ2-5 and V is TRBV4-3; maybe TRBD2 (5 bases). This CDR3 has 15 residues. Trimming stripped 1 base from V and 0 bases from J, with 9 bases between. Germline lookup yields CDR1 LGHNA and CDR2 YSLEER. CDR3 residues: CASSQAGVYQETQYF. In nucleotides, the CDR3 is TGCGCCAGCAGCCAAGCCGGGGTGTACCAAGAGACCCAGTACTTC.

This clonotype came up once. The chain has TRBV12-3 or TRBV12-4 and TRBJ2-3; D possibly corresponds to TRBD2 (5 bases). V was pared by 0 bases and J by 10 bases, with 14 bases between. This CDR3 is built from 14 residues. The DNA for the CDR3 is TGTGCCAGCAGTTTAGCGGGAGTTCCGACCTCGCAGTATTTT. As protein: CASSLAGVPTSQYF.

This chain uses TRBV20-1 with TRBJ2-2; D is ambiguous. The germline gives CDR1 DFQATT, CDR2 SNEGSKA (reference sequence). Trimming removed 0 bases from V and 7 bases from J, with 15 bases in between. This CDR3 is 15 amino acids long. CDR3 sequence (DNA): TGCAGTGCTAGAGAGGTTAACTACCCAGGCGGGGAGCTGTTTTTT. It translates to CSAREVNYPGGELFF.

This clonotype was observed a few times. This chain links TRBV7-8 with TRBJ1-5, with 9 bases matching TRBD1. Germline CDR1 SGHVS, CDR2 FQNEAQ. This CDR3 has 15 amino acids. Trimming removed 6 bases from V and 7 bases from J; junction bases left unmatched: 10. CDR3 nucleotides: TGTGCCAGCAGACACAAGGGACAGGGAAGGCAGCCCCAGCATTTT. Its translation: CASRHKGQGRQPQHF.

This clonotype turned up a few times. The chain couples TRBV3-1 to TRBJ2-4; D unclear. Germline CDR1 and CDR2: LGHDT and YNNKEL (reference sequence). Trimming stripped 4 bases from V and 15 bases from J, with 16 bases between. There are 12 residues in the CDR3. The CDR3 loop reads CASSPDGVWRYF. CDR3 bases: TGTGCCAGCAGCCCCGATGGGGTTTGGCGGTACTTC.

The rearrangement uses TRBV19 and TRBJ2-1, with a tentative D call TRBD2 (6 bases). Per germline, CDR1 LNHDA and CDR2 SQIVND (reference sequence). Between the trimmed V and J ends, which lost 4 bases and 2 bases, there was a span of 12 bases. The CDR3 extends over 15 amino acids. The CDR3 region is CASSTGLRTYNEQFF. The CDR3 DNA reads TGTGCCAGTAGTACGGGACTTAGGACCTACAATGAGCAGTTCTTC.

This clonotype was seen a handful of times. This rearrangement joins TRBV7-6 to TRBJ2-7; D is possibly TRBD2 (5 bases). CDR1 SGHVS and CDR2 FNYEAQ come from the germline V gene. CDR3 length equals 13 residues. Trimming removed 3 bases from V and 2 bases from J, with 8 bases in between. The CDR3 sequence is CASSFGITYEQYF. The CDR3 DNA is TGTGCCAGCAGCTTCGGGATTACCTACGAGCAGTACTTC. Looking up the rest from reference TRBV7-6 and TRBJ2-7 gives the full variable domain: GAGVSQSPRYKVTKRGQDVALRCDPISGHVSLYWYRQALGQGPEFLTYFNYEAQQDKSGLPNDRFSAERPEGSISTLTIQRTEQRDSAMYRCASSFGITYEQYFGPGTRLTVT.

The V and J genes are TRBV7-2 and TRBJ2-7; either TRBD1 or TRBD2 may fit D (5 bases each). Trimming stripped 2 bases from V and 0 bases from J, with 11 bases between. The CDR3 has 15 amino acids. The germline gives CDR1 SGHTA, CDR2 FQGNSA. In DNA form, the CDR3 reads TGTGCCAGCAGCTTACTCCGGGACGGCTCCTACGAGCAGTACTTC. This translates into CASSLLRDGSYEQYF.

The rearrangement joins TRBV3-1 to TRBJ1-5; D is undetermined. The V gene's germline CDR1 is LGHDT and CDR2 YNNKEL (reference sequence). The CDR3 sequence is 14 residues long. Between the trimmed V and J ends, which lost 0 bases and 4 bases, there was a span of 7 bases. For the CDR3, the DNA is TGTGCCAGCAGCCAAGATCCAGTAAATCAGCCCCAGCATTTT. It specifies CASSQDPVNQPQHF.

This clonotype has a count of ten or more. The rearrangement joins TRBV5-1 to TRBJ1-1; D unresolved. There are 16 residues in the CDR3. V was pared by 0 bases and J by 3 bases, with 15 bases between. CDR1 SGHRS and CDR2 YFSETQ come from the germline V gene. For the CDR3, the DNA is TGCGCCAGCAGCTTGGAGCTCCGGGGTCCGGACACTGAAGCTTTCTTT. It specifies CASSLELRGPDTEAFF.